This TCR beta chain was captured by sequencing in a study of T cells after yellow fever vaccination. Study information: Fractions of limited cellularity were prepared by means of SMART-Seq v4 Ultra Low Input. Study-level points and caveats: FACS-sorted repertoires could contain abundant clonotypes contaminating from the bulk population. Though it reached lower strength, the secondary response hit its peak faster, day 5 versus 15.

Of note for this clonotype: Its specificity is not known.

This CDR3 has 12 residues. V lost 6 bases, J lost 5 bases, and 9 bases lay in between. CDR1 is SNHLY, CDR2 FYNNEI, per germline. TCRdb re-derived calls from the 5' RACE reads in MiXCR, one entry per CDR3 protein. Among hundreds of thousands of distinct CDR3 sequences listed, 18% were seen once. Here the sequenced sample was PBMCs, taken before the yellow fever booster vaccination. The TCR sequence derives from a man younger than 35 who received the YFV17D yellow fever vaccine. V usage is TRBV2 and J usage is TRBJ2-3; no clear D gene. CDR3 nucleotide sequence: TGTGCCAGCAGGGAGACGAGAGATACGCAGTATTTT. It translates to CASRETRDTQYF.